This T cell receptor beta chain was sequenced in a study of blood T cell repertoires in COVID-19. Study in general: The origin of the acute and convalescent COVID-19 samples was the United States, Italy and Spain. Nucleic acid was either cDNA or gDNA, and it came from T cells, B-cell-depleted T cells, or PBMCs.

This CDR3 is 14 amino acids long. V trimming: 3 bases; J trimming: 3 bases; junction bases outside the gene matches: 3. Germline V gene sequence: CDR1 MDHEN, CDR2 SYDVKM. As handled by the study authors: It was from reference gene primer amplification that nucleated cell counts were estimated. Produced via immunoSEQ multiplex PCR; TCRdb's table is partial and in-frame only. V, J and clone size are taken as reported in that table, and D and trimming were inferred from the DNA itself. The sample carries 30,000 to 40,000 clones, 65% to 90% recorded once. The source material was peripheral blood. V gene TRBV28 combines with J gene TRBJ1-1, with 8 positions matching TRBD1. This TCR came from a woman in her fifties or sixties with active COVID-19. The DNA for the CDR3 is TGTGCCAGCAGTTTGGCAGGGGGCTACACTGAAGCTTTCTTT. Amino acids: CASSLAGGYTEAFF.